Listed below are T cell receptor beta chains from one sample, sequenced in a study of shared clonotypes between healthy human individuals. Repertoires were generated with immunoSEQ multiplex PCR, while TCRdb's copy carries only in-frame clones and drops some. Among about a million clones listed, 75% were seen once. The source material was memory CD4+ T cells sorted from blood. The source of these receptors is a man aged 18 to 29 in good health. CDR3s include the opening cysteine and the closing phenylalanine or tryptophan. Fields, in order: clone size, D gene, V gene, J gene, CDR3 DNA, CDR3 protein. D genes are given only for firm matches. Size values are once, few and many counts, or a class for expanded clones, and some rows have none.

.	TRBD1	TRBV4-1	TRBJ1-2	TGCGCCAGCAGCCAATTACAGGGGGCAGATTTCGCCTATGGCTACACCTTC	CASSQLQGADFAYGYTF
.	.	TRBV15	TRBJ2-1	TGTGCCACCAGCAGAGGGTACAATGAGCAGTTCTTC	CATSRGYNEQFF
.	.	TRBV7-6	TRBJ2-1	TGTGCCAGCAGCTTAAGGACTAATGGGAATGAGCAGTTCTTC	CASSLRTNGNEQFF
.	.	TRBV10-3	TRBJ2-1	TGTGCCATCAGGGGAGGACAGGAAAACAATGAGCAGTTCTTC	CAIRGGQENNEQFF
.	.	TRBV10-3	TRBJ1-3	TGTGCCATCAGTGAGTCGGCCCCAGGGTCCGGCTCTGGAAACACCATATATTTT	CAISESAPGSGSGNTIYF
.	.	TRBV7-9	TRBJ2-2	TGTGCCAGCAGCTTATGGCGGGCCTCCGGGGAGCTGTTTTTT	CASSLWRASGELFF
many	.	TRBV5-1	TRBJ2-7	TGCGCCAGCAGACTTATGGACAGTTCCTACGAGCAGTACTTC	CASRLMDSSYEQYF
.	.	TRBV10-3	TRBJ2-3	TGTGCCATCAGGAAGATGGATACGCAGTATTTT	CAIRKMDTQYF
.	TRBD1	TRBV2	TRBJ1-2	TGTGCCAGCAGCGGACAGGGGGGATACTATGGCTACACCTTC	CASSGQGGYYGYTF
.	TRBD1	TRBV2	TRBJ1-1	TGTGCCAGCACCCAACAGGGGGCGACGAACACTGAAGCTTTCTTT	CASTQQGATNTEAFF
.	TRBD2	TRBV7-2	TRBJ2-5	TGTGCCAGCAGCTTGGGACTAGCGGGGACGCAAGAGACCCAGTACTTC	CASSLGLAGTQETQYF
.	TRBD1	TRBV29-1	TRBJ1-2	TGCAGCGCCCACCTCCCGGGACAGGGGACCTATGGCTACACCTTC	CSAHLPGQGTYGYTF
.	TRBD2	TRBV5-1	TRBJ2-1	TGCGCCAGCAGCCCGGTTGGCGGGAGTCGGAATGAGCAGTTCTTC	CASSPVGGSRNEQFF
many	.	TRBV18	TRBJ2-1	TGTGCCAGCTCACCCCGGGACATGAGGTACAATGAGCAGTTCTTC	CASSPRDMRYNEQFF
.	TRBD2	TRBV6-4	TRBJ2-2	TGTGCCAGCACTAGACTAGCGGGGGTGAACACCGGGGAGCTGTTTTTT	CASTRLAGVNTGELFF
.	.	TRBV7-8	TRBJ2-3	TGTGCCAGCAGCTTAGGGGTGGGCCTGAACCCGTATTTT	CASSLGVGLNPYF
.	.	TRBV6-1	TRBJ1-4	TGTGCCAGCAGCGGCGCGAGGTTAGAAAAACTGTTTTTT	CASSGARLEKLFF
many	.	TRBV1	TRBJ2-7	TGCACCAGCAGCCAAGTAGTGGTGGGGTATAGCGGGAGAGCCTACGAGCAGTACTTC	CTSSQVVVGYSGRAYEQYF
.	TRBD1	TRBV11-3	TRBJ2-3	TGTGCCAGCAGCTCCAGGGGGCGGACAGATACGCAGTATTTT	CASSSRGRTDTQYF
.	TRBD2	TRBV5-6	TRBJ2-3	TGTGCCAGCAGCTCTTTGACTAGCGGGGGATTTACAGATACGCAGTATTTT	CASSSLTSGGFTDTQYF
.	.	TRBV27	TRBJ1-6	TGTGCCAGCAGTTTCCCGAATTCACCCCTCCACTTT	CASSFPNSPLHF
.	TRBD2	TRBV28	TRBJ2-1	TGTGCCAGCACCTTAGCGGGGGCTGTAAACAATGAGCAGTTCTTC	CASTLAGAVNNEQFF
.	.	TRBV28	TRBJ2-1	TGTGCCTCCGTGGGCAATGAGCAGTTCTTC	CASVGNEQFF
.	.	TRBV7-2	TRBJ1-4	TGTGCCAGCAGCTTAGGCCAAGTCAATGAAAAACTGTTTTTT	CASSLGQVNEKLFF
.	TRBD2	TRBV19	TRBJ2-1	TGTGCCAGTAGTATCAGGGGGACTAGCGGGGTCTACAATGAGCAGTTCTTC	CASSIRGTSGVYNEQFF
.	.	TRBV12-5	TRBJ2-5	TGTGCTAGTGCCCATGGGACCCAGTACTTC	CASAHGTQYF
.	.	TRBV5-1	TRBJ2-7	TGCGCCAGCAGCTTGCCGGGACTCGAGCAGTACTTC	CASSLPGLEQYF
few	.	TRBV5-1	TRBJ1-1	TGCGCCAGCAGCTTCGACAGCTACGCTGATGCTTTCTTT	CASSFDSYADAFF
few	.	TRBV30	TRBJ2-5	TGTGCCTGGAATACAGGGCCGGTGGAGACCCAGTACTTC	CAWNTGPVETQYF
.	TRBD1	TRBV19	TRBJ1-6	TGTGCCAGTAGTATCGGACAGGGGAGGAATTCACCCCTCCACTTT	CASSIGQGRNSPLHF
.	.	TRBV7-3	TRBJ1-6	TGTGCCAGCAGCCCCGGCCAGGAGAATTCACCCCTCCACTTT	CASSPGQENSPLHF
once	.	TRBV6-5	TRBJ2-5	TGTGCCAGCAGTTACTCGAGACAGACCTCACGGACCCAGTACTTC	CASSYSRQTSRTQYF
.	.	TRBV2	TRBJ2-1	TGTGCCAGCAGTGCTTGGGACAACAATGAGCAGTTCTTC	CASSAWDNNEQFF
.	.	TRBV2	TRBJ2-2	TGTGCCAGCAGTGCCGACTCATACACCGGGGAGCTGTTTTTT	CASSADSYTGELFF
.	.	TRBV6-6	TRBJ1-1	TGTGCCAGCAGCCCGGGCCGGGGCACTGAAGCTTTCTTT	CASSPGRGTEAFF
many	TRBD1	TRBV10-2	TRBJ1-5	TGCGCCAGCAGTGAGAGGCCGGGACAGGGGAATCAGCCCCAGCATTTT	CASSERPGQGNQPQHF
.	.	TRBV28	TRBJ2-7	TGTGCCAGCAGTTCCCCCTCCTCAGGGTCCCCCCACGAGCAGTACTTC	CASSSPSSGSPHEQYF
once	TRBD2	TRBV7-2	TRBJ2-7	TGTGCCAGCAGCTTAAAGTATCTAGCGGGAGCATCCTACGAGCAGTACTTC	CASSLKYLAGASYEQYF
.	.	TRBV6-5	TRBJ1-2	TGTGCCAGCAAAGCGGGAGCAGTAAATGGCTACACCTTC	CASKAGAVNGYTF